This T cell receptor (beta chain) comes out of a study of cytomegalovirus exposure and HLA in healthy donors. Remarks on this clone: Its cognate antigen is unknown.

Notes on the study in general: Rarity marked most TCR sequences, yet some public TCRs occurred in many donors. Cytomegalovirus-associated TCR beta chains were listed, numbering 150 to 200. It was confirmed in vitro that three of the CMV-associated chains were specific for CMV antigens.

Profiled with immunoSEQ multiplex PCR; TCRdb holds only in-frame clones, not every one. Of under 400,000 clones listed, around 86% were seen once; the top ten hold about 0.8%. Sequenced: PBMCs. The TCR comes from a woman aged 18-29 years in good health and CMV-seronegative.

The DNA of the CDR3 is TGTGCCAGCAGCCCATTCTCAGCGGGAAGCTCCTACAATGAGCAGTTCTTC. This codes for CASSPFSAGSSYNEQFF. V and J are TRBV9 and TRBJ2-1; TRBD2 matches at 7 bases. Germline trimming cut 4 bases from V and 0 bases from J; bases unmatched to any gene: 10. Germline loops: CDR1 SGDLS, CDR2 YYNGEE. The length of the CDR3 is 17 residues. The full variable domain, in which reference TRBV9 and TRBJ2-1 provide the parts outside the CDR3, is DSGVTQTPKHLITATGQRVTLRCSPRSGDLSVYWYQQSLDQGLQFLIQYYNGEERAKGNILERFSAQQFPDLHSELNLSSLELGDSALYFCASSPFSAGSSYNEQFFGPGTRLTVL.